One and the same sample provided the 8 T cell receptor beta chains below, sequenced in a study of shared clonotypes between healthy human individuals. Libraries were prepared by immunoSEQ multiplex PCR; TCRdb keeps only in-frame clonotypes and omits some of them. The data contain fewer than 1.4 million clones, about 84% of them singletons. Sequencing was performed on memory CD4+ T cells from PBMCs. Indicated subset: CD45RA-negative fraction. These receptors all come from a man between 18 and 35 years old in good health. Some clones in this sample may be carry-over from other donors' samples.

V usage is TRBV7-8 and J usage is TRBJ2-3; TRBD1 aligns across 9 bases. This CDR3 spans 14 amino acids. CDR1 is SGHVS and CDR2 is FQNEAQ in the germline V gene. Trimming at V came to 4 bases and at J to 3 bases, leaving 2 bases not matched to a gene. In DNA, the CDR3 is TGTGCCAGCAGCTCCGGGACAGGGACAGATACGCAGTATTTT. It codes for CASSSGTGTDTQYF. The variable domain in full, with the rest retrieved from reference TRBV7-8 and TRBJ2-3, is GAGVSQSPRYKVAKRGQDVALRCDPISGHVSLFWYQQALGQGPEFLTYFQNEAQLDKSGLPSDRFFAERPEGSVSTLKIQRTQQEDSAVYLCASSSGTGTDTQYFGPGTRLTVL.

This clone has ten or more counts. The rearrangement links TRBV18 to TRBJ1-2; D not certain. V lost 3 bases and J 6 bases, leaving 11 bases between the germline ends. Germline CDR1 reads KGHSH; CDR2 reads LQKENI. CDR3 length: 13 amino acids. The DNA for the CDR3 is TGTGCCAGCTCACCGTTCGAATCCGATGGCTACACCTTC. It encodes CASSPFESDGYTF.

The chain is built from TRBV11-2 and TRBJ2-3; D is tentatively TRBD1 or TRBD2 (5 bases each). Deletions cut 2 bases from V and 3 bases from J, with 15 bases between. The CDR3 contains 16 residues. In germline, CDR1 is SGHAT, CDR2 FQNNGV. CDR3 loop: CASSLYGAGSTDTQYF. The CDR3, as DNA: TGTGCCAGCAGCTTATACGGGGCAGGGTCGACAGATACGCAGTATTTT.

In the case of this clone: The sample carries other DNA sequences with the same CDR3. CDR3 sequence (DNA): TGCAGTGCTATAGGGAAGAACACCATATATTTT. It yields the protein CSAIGKNTIYF. The chain recombines TRBV20-1 with TRBJ1-3; D gene unclear. V was shortened by 4 bases and J by 7 bases, with 8 bases between the two germline ends. Germline V lookup: CDR1 DFQATT, CDR2 SNEGSKA (reference sequence). This CDR3 has 11 residues.

This sequence joins TRBV9 and TRBJ1-2; TRBD1 is a possible D gene (6 bases). The CDR3 has 15 residues. V lost 4 bases to trimming and J lost 7 bases, with 20 bases between them. Looked up from germline, CDR1 is SGDLS and CDR2 is YYNGEE. The CDR3 loop reads CASSPRQETSLGYTF. The CDR3 coding sequence is TGTGCCAGCAGCCCCCGACAGGAAACGAGTCTTGGCTACACCTTC.

The chain is built from TRBV2 and TRBJ2-5; D ambiguous. Germline CDR1 reads SNHLY; CDR2 reads FYNNEI. V lost 0 bases, J lost 5 bases, and 10 bases lay in between. The CDR3 contains 14 residues. DNA for the CDR3: TGTGCCAGCAGTGAAGCGTCCTGGCTCGAGACCCAGTACTTC. Protein sequence: CASSEASWLETQYF.

The rearrangement joins TRBV28 to TRBJ2-1; D not certain. The CDR3 spans 13 residues. Trimming stripped 1 base from V and 9 bases from J, with 10 bases between. The germline V gene has CDR1 MDHEN and CDR2 SYDVKM. The CDR3 DNA sequence: TGTGCCAGCAGTTTATCCGGCCGTGGTGAGCAGTTCTTC. Its protein is CASSLSGRGEQFF.

The V call is TRBV30, the J call TRBJ1-3; a possible D gene is TRBD1 (5 bases). V lost 2 bases, J lost 0 bases, and 14 bases lay in between. In germline, CDR1 is GTSNPN, CDR2 SVGIG (reference sequence). The CDR3 length is 16 residues. CDR3 coding DNA: TGTGCCTGGAGTCCGGGACGGACCAACTCTGGAAACACCATATATTTT. Amino acid sequence: CAWSPGRTNSGNTIYF.